This T cell receptor (beta chain) is from a study of blood T cell repertoires in COVID-19. The overall study: Sources were T cells, B-cell-depleted T cells, or PBMCs; the material itself was cDNA or gDNA.

Assay used: immunoSEQ multiplex PCR; TCRdb lists only in-frame clones, some missing. Among fewer than 200,000 clones listed, about 83% were seen once. Input material: PBMCs or T cells enriched from blood (not recorded which). The sequence was collected from a woman under 40 who had been exposed to COVID-19.

The CDR3 coding sequence is TGTGCTAGTGGTTTTGGGACAGGGCTTAATGAAAAACTGTTTTTT. It encodes CASGFGTGLNEKLFF. The chain uses TRBV12-5 and TRBJ1-4, with 9 bases that match TRBD1. The J segment lost 4 bases and the V segment lost 3 bases, leaving 3 bases of the junction unmatched. The length of the CDR3 is 15 residues. Germline CDR1 reads LGHNT; CDR2 reads FRNRAP. The whole variable domain, filled in from reference TRBV12-5 and TRBJ1-4, reads DARVTQTPRHKVTEMGQEVTMRCQPILGHNTVFWYRQTMMQGLELLAYFRNRAPLDDSGMPKDRFSAEMPDATLATLKIQPSEPRDSAVYFCASGFGTGLNEKLFFGSGTQLSVL.